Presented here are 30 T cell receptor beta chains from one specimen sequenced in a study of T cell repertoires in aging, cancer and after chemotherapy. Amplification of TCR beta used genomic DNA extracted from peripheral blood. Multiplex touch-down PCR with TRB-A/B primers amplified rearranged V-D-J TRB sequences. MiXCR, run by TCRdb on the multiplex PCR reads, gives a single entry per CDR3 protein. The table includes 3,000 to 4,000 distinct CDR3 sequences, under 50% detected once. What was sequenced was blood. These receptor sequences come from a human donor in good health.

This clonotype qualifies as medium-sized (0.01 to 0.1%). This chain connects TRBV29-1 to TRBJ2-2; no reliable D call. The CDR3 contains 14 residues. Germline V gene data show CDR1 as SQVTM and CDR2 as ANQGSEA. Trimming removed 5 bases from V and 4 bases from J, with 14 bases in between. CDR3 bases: TGCAGCGTTAGAATGGGAAGTCGCACCGGGGAGCTGTTTTTT. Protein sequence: CSVRMGSRTGELFF.

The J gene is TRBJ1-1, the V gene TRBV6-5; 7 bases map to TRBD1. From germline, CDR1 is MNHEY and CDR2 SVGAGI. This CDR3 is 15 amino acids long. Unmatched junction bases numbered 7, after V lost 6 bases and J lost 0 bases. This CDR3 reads CASSYTGQLNTEAFF. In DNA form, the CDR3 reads TGTGCCAGCAGCTATACGGGACAGCTGAACACTGAAGCTTTCTTT.

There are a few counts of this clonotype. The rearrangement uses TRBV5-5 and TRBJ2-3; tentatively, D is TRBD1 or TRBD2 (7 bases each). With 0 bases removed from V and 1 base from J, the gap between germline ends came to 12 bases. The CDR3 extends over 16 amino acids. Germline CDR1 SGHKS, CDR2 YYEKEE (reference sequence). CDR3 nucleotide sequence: TGTGCCAGCAGCTTGGGGGGAGGGGGCCGCACAGATACGCAGTATTTT. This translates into CASSLGGGGRTDTQYF.

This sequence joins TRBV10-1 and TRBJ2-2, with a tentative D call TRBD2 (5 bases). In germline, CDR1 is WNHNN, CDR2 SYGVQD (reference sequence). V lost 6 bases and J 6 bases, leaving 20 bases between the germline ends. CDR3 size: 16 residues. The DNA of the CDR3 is TGCGCCAGCAGGGATGGACTCTCAGTCGCTCCCGGGGAGCTGTTTTTT. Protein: CASRDGLSVAPGELFF.

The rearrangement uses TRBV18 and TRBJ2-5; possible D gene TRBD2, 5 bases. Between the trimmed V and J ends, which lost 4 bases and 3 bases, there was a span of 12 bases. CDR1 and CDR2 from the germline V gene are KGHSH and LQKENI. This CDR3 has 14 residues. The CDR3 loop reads CASSLTVGEETQYF. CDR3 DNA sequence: TGTGCCAGCTCACTAACCGTCGGGGAAGAGACCCAGTACTTC. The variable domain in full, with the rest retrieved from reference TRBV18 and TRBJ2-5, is NAGVMQNPRHLVRRRGQEARLRCSPMKGHSHVYWYRQLPEEGLKFMVYLQKENIIDESGMPKERFSAEFPKEGPSILRIQQVVRGDSAAYFCASSLTVGEETQYFGPGTRLLVL.

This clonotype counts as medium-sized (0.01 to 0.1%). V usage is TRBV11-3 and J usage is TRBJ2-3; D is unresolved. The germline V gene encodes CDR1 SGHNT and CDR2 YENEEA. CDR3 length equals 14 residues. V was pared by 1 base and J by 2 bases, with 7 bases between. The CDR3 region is CASSLGSNTDTQYF. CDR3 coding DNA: TGTGCCAGCAGCTTAGGGTCCAACACAGATACGCAGTATTTT.

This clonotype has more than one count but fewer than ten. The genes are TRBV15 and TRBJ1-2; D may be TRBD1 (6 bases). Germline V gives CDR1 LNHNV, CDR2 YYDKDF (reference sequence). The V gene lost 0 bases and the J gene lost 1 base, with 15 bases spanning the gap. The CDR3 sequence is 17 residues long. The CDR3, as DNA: TGTGCCACCAGCAGAGAAGAGGGGGTGGGGTTTAACTATGGCTACACCTTC. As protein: CATSREEGVGFNYGYTF.

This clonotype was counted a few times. The CDR3 region is CASSIAGIGTDTQYF. The CDR3 DNA follows: TGTGCCAGTAGTATTGCGGGGATCGGCACAGATACGCAGTATTTT. The chain links TRBV19 to TRBJ2-3; D may be TRBD2 (6 bases). V dropped 3 bases and J dropped 1 base, with 11 bases sitting between them. Germline V lookup: CDR1 LNHDA, CDR2 SQIVND (reference sequence). CDR3 length: 15 amino acids.

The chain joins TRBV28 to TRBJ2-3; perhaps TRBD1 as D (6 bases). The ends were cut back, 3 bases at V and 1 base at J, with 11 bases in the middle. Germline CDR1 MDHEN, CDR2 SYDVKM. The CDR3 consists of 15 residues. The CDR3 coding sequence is TGTGCCAGCAGTTTGGGGGCTGACCGCACAGATACGCAGTATTTT. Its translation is CASSLGADRTDTQYF.

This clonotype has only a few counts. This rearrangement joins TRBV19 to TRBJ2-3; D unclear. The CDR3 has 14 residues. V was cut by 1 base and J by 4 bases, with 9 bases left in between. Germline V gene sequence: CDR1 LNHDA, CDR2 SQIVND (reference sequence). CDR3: CASSIVGSADTQYF. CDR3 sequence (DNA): TGTGCCAGTAGTATAGTCGGGTCAGCAGATACGCAGTATTTT. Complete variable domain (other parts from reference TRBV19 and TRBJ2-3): DGGITQSPKYLFRKEGQNVTLSCEQNLNHDAMYWYRQDPGQGLRLIYYSQIVNDFQKGDIAEGYSVSREKKESFPLTVTSAQKNPTAFYLCASSIVGSADTQYFGPGTRLTVL.

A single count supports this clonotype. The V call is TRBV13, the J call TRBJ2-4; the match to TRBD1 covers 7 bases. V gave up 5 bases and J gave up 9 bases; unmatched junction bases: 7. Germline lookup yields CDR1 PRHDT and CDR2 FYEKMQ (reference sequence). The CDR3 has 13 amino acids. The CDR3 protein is CASSPTGSSIQYF. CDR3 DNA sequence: TGTGCCAGCAGCCCGACAGGGAGTAGCATTCAGTACTTC.

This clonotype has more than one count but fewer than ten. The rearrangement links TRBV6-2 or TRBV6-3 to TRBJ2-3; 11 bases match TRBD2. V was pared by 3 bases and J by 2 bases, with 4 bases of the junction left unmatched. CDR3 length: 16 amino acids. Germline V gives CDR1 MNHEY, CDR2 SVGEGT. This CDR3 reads CASSYGTSGYTDTQYF. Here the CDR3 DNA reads TGTGCCAGCAGTTATGGGACTAGCGGTTACACAGATACGCAGTATTTT.

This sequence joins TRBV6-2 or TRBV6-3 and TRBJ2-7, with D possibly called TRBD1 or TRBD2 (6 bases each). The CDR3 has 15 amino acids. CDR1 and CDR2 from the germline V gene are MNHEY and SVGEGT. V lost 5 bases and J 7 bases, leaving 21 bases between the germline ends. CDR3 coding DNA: TGTGCCAGCAGTGAAAAGGGGGGCAGTTGGATGGAGCAGTACTTC. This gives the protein CASSEKGGSWMEQYF.

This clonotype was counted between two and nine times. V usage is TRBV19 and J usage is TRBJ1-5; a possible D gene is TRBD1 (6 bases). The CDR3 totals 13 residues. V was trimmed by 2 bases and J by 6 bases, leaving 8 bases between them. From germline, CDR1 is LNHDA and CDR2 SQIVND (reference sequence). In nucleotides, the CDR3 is TGTGCCAGTAGTATACAGGACAGTCAGCCCCAGCATTTT. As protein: CASSIQDSQPQHF.

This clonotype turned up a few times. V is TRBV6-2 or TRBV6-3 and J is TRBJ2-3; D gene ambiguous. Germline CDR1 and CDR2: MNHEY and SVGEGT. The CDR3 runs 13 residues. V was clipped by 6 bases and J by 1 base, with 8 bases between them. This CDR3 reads CASRLWGTDTQYF. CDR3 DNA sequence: TGTGCCAGCAGACTTTGGGGCACAGATACGCAGTATTTT.

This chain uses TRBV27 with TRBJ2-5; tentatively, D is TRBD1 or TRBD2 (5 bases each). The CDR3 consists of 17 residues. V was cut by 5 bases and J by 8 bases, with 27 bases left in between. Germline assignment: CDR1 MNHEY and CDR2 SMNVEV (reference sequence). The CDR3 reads CASSPYGRGIDAGTQYF. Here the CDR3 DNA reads TGTGCCAGCAGTCCTTATGGCCGGGGCATCGATGCAGGAACCCAGTACTTC.

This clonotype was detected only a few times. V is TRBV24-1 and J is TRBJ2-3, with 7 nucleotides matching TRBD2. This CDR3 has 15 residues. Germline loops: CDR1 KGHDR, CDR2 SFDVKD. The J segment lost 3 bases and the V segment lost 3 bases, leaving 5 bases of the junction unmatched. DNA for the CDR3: TGTGCCACCAGTGATCCTGGACTAGGAACAGATACGCAGTATTTT. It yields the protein CATSDPGLGTDTQYF.

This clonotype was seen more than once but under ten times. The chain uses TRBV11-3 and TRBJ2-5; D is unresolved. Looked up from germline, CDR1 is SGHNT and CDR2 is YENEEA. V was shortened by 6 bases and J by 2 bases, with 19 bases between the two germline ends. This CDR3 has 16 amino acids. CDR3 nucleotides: TGTGCCAGCAGTTACCCGGCAGGCGTAGTACAAGAGACCCAGTACTTC. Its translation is CASSYPAGVVQETQYF. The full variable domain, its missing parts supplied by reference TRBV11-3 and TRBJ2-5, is EAGVVQSPRYKIIEKKQPVAFWCNPISGHNTLYWYLQNLGQGPELLIRYENEEAVDDSQLPKDRFSAERLKGVDSTLKIQPAELGDSAVYLCASSYPAGVVQETQYFGPGTRLLVL.

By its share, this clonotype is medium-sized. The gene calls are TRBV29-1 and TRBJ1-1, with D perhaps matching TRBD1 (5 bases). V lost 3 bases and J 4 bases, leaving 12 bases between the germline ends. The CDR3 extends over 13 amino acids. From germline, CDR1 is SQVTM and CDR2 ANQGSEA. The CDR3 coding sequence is TGCAGCGTTGACCCGGGGACGAGCACTGAAGCTTTCTTT. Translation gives CSVDPGTSTEAFF.

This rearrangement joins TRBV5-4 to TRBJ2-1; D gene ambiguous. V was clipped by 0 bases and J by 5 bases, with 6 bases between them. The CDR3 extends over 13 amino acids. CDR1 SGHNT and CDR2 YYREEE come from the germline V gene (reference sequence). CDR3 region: CASSLGTDNEQFF. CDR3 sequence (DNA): TGTGCCAGCAGCTTGGGCACAGACAATGAGCAGTTCTTC.

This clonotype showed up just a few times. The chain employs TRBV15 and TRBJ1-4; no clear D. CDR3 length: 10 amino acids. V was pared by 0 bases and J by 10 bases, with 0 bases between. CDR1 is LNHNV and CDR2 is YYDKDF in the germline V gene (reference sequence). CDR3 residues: CATSREKLFF. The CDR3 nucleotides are TGTGCCACCAGCAGAGAAAAACTGTTTTTT.

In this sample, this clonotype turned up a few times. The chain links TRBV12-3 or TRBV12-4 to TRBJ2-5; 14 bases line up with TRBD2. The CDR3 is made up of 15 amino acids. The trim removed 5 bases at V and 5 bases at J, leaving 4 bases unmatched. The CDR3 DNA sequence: TGTGCCAGCAGTCGGACTAGCGGGGGGAGGGAGACCCAGTACTTC. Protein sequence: CASSRTSGGRETQYF.

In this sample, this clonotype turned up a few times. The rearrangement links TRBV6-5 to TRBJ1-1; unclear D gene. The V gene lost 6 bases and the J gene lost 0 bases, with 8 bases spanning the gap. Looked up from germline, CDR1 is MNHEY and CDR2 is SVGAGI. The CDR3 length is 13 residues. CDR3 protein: CASSGGMNTEAFF. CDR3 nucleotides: TGTGCCAGCAGCGGAGGTATGAACACTGAAGCTTTCTTT.

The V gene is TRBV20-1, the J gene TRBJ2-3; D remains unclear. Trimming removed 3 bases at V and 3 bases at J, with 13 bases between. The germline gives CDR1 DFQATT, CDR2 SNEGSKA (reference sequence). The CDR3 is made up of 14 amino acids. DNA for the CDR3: TGCAGTGCTAGGACCGATGTAGGAACAGATACGCAGTATTTT. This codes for CSARTDVGTDTQYF.

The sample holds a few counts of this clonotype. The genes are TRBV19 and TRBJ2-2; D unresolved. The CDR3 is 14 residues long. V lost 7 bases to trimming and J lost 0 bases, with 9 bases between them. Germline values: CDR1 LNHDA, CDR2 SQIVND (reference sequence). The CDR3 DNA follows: TGTGCCAGTACCACCTCCGCGAACACCGGGGAGCTGTTTTTT. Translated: CASTTSANTGELFF.

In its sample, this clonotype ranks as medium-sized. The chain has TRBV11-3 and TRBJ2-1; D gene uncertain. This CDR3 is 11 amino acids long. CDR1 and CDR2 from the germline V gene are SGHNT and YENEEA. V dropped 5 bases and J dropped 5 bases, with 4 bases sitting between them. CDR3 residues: CASSLNNEQFF. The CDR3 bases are TGTGCCAGCAGCCTAAACAATGAGCAGTTCTTC.

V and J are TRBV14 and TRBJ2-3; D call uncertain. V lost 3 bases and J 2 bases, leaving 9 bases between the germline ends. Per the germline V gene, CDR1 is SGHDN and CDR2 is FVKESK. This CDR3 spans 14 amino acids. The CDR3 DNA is TGTGCCAGCAGCCAGGGCAGACACACAGATACGCAGTATTTT. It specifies CASSQGRHTDTQYF.

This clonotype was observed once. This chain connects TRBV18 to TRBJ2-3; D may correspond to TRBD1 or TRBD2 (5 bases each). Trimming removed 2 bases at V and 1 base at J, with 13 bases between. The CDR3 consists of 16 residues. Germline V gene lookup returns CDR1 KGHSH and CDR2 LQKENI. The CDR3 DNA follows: TGTGCCAGCTCACCATGGGGGAAGGCGCGCACAGATACGCAGTATTTT. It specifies CASSPWGKARTDTQYF.

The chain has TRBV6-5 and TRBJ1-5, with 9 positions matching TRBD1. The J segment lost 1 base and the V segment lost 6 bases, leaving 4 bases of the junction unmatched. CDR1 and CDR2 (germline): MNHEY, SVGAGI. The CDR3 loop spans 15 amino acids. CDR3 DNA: TGTGCCAGCAGGACGGACAGGGGAAGCAATCAGCCCCAGCATTTT. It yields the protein CASRTDRGSNQPQHF.

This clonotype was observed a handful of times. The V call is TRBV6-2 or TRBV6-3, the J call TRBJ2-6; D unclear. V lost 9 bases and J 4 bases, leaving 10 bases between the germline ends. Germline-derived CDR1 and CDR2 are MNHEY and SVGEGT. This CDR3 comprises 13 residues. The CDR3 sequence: CASRPMGANVLTF. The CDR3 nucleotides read TGTGCCAGTAGACCCATGGGGGCCAACGTCCTGACTTTC.